The present TCR beta chain was sequenced within a study of shared clonotypes between healthy human individuals. Overall study: The plates for each donor numbered three CD4 naive, three CD4 memory, two CD8 naive and one CD8 memory.

Germline CDR1 is MDHEN and CDR2 is SYDVKM. The junction had 4 bases not matched to a gene; V was cut back by 4 bases and J by 3 bases. The CDR3 sequence is 14 residues long. The method was immunoSEQ multiplex PCR; TCRdb's version includes in-frame clones alone and lacks a portion of them. The sample holds about 1.1 million clones, around three quarters seen once. V and J are TRBV28 and TRBJ2-7, with 9 positions matching TRBD1. The sample was memory CD4+ T cells from PBMCs. Stated subset: CD45RA-negative fraction. The receptor was isolated from a man aged 18-30 years in good health. Some clones in this sample may be carry-over from other donors' samples. The CDR3 protein is CASSSHRGRYEQYF. The CDR3 bases are TGTGCCAGCAGTTCCCACAGGGGGCGCTACGAGCAGTACTTC. The full variable domain, with the rest looked up from reference TRBV28 and TRBJ2-7, is DVKVTQSSRYLVKRTGEKVFLECVQDMDHENMFWYRQDPGLGLRLIYFSYDVKMKEKGDIPEGYSVSREKKERFSLILESASTNQTSMYLCASSSHRGRYEQYFGPGTRLTVT.